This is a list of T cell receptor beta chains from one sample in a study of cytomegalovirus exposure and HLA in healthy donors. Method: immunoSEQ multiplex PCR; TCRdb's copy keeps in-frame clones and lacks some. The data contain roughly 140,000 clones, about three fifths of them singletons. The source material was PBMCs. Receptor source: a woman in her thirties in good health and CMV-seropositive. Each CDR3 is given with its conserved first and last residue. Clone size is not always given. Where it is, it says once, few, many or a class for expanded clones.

CASSGTGGDTEAFF | TRBV25-1 | .
CASSPRVRYSPLHF | TRBV14 | few
CASSVVPLENPYNEQFF | TRBV7-6 | .
CASSFRGWGYEQYF | TRBV5-1 | .
CASSESAGGWNIQYF | TRBV10-1 | once
CASSFGQGGGDTQYF | TRBV5-1 | .
CASSPRLGETQYF | TRBV18 | .
CASSSRGESTDTQYF | TRBV28 | .
CASSPERGSNYGYTF | TRBV18 | few
CASSETVCWSNQPQHF | TRBV25-1 | few
CASSAPGTGAGGTQYF | TRBV5-4 | .
CAMGQGGTGELFF | TRBV10-3 | .
CASNPRVGSGISTDTQYF | TRBV19 | .
CASSLAGRGYSNQPQHF | TRBV11-2 | few
CASSESGASPRFF | TRBV10-1 | .